The rows below give T cell receptor beta chains drawn from one sample of a study of blood T cell repertoires in COVID-19. Assay: immunoSEQ multiplex PCR; the TCRdb copy retains only in-frame clones and omits some. The sample contains 95,000 to 150,000 clones, roughly 84% of which appear only once. The source material was peripheral blood. These receptors came from a man between 60 and 70 years old with acute or convalescent COVID-19. CDR3s include the opening cysteine and the closing phenylalanine or tryptophan. Each record gives: clone size, V gene, D gene, J gene, CDR3 length, CDR3 DNA, CDR3 protein. The D gene is left open where the match is weak. Clone size appears in some rows only: once, few, many, or a class for an expanded clone.

>NA|TRBV5-4|TRBD1|TRBJ1-6|16
TGTGCCAGCAGCTTGGGGCCGACAGGGTTGAGTTCACCCCTCCACTTT
CASSLGPTGLSSPLHF
>NA|TRBV27|TRBD1|TRBJ1-6|14
TGTGCCAGCAGTTGGGAAGGGGGCGGATCACCCCTCCACTTT
CASSWEGGGSPLHF
>NA|TRBV15|TRBD2|TRBJ2-2|18
TGTGCCACCAGCAGGATAGGGGCGGGAGCCTATGTGGGCGGGGAGCTGTTTTTT
CATSRIGAGAYVGGELFF
>NA|TRBV2|NA|TRBJ1-2|12
TGTGCCAGCAAGAGGCAGAACTATGGCTACACCTTC
CASKRQNYGYTF
>NA|TRBV3-1/TRBV3-2|TRBD2|TRBJ2-7|14
TGTGCCAGCAGCCCCTGGGGCGGGAGCCACGAGCAGTACTTC
CASSPWGGSHEQYF
>NA|TRBV11-3|NA|TRBJ2-1|13
TGTGCCAGCAGCCCTCGACATGGGAATGAGCAGTTCTTC
CASSPRHGNEQFF
>NA|TRBV24-1|NA|TRBJ1-1|15
TGTGCCACCAGGCCCGGGGGGGGGATTAACACTGAAGCTTTCTTT
CATRPGGGINTEAFF
>NA|TRBV5-1|NA|TRBJ2-7|14
TGCGCCAGCAGCTCTACCGCGGCCTCCTACGAGCAGTACTTC
CASSSTAASYEQYF
>NA|TRBV6-2/TRBV6-3|NA|TRBJ2-7|15
TGTGCCAGCAGTTACTCGGCAGGCTCCCCCTACGAGCAGTACTTC
CASSYSAGSPYEQYF
>NA|TRBV29-1|TRBD2|TRBJ2-3|14
TGCAGCGTTGAGCTAGCGGGAGTGGTAGATACGCAGTATTTT
CSVELAGVVDTQYF
>NA|TRBV5-1|TRBD1|TRBJ1-4|14
TGCGCCAGCCGGCAGGGGACAGGGGTTGAAAAACTGTTTTTT
CASRQGTGVEKLFF
>NA|TRBV27|TRBD2|TRBJ2-7|15
TGTGCCAGCAGTCCCTCTGCGACTAGCGGTTACGAGCAGTACTTC
CASSPSATSGYEQYF
>NA|TRBV7-3|TRBD1|TRBJ2-2|14
TGTGCCAGCAGCTCGACAGGGGGGACCGGGGAGCTGTTTTTT
CASSSTGGTGELFF
>few|TRBV7-2|NA|TRBJ1-3|15
TGTGCCAGCAGCTTAGCGCTGAGCTCTGGAAACACCATATATTTT
CASSLALSSGNTIYF
>NA|TRBV5-1|NA|TRBJ2-3|15
TGCGCCAGCAGCCCACAGGGTCTAGCCCCAGATACGCAGTATTTT
CASSPQGLAPDTQYF
>NA|TRBV7-2|TRBD2|TRBJ2-2|15
TGTGCCAGCAGCTGGACTAGCGGATCCTCCGGGGAGCTGTTTTTT
CASSWTSGSSGELFF
>NA|TRBV19|TRBD2|TRBJ2-1|16
TGTGCCAGTACCGCTAGCTGGGGGAGGGCCGGTCATGAGCAGTTCTTC
CASTASWGRAGHEQFF